This paragraph reports one T cell receptor beta chain. Its antigen remains unknown. Chemo-refractory metastatic non-small-cell lung cancer patients were treated with focal radiation plus CTLA-4 blockade with ipilimumab. The record originates from a study of radiotherapy plus CTLA-4 blockade in lung cancer. Study-level results: Together with interferon-beta, which increased in serum after radiation, early dynamic changes in blood T cell clones were reportedly the best predictors of response. In blood, after radiotherapy plus ipilimumab, tumor-derived TCR clones expanded.

V dropped 3 bases and J dropped 7 bases, with 15 bases sitting between them. Germline values: CDR1 ENHRY, CDR2 SYGVKD. This CDR3 is built from 14 residues. The method was immunoSEQ multiplex PCR; TCRdb's version includes in-frame clones alone and lacks a portion of them. The table lists about 73,000 clones, around 86% of them singletons, with over 35% in the top ten. This clonotype was obtained from a human donor with non-small cell lung cancer that progressed on radiotherapy plus ipilimumab. V and J are TRBV10-3 and TRBJ1-1, with D perhaps TRBD1 (5 bases). Sequences were derived from peripheral blood, sampled from a patient treated with radiotherapy plus ipilimumab. The CDR3 protein is CAISDAVRGLEAFF. CDR3 sequence (DNA): TGTGCCATCAGTGATGCAGTGAGGGGACTTGAAGCTTTCTTT.